Listed here are 7 T cell receptor beta chains from one sample, sequenced in a study of blood T cell repertoires in COVID-19. Sequenced by immunoSEQ multiplex PCR; TCRdb stores in-frame clones only, minus some. Of about 67,000 clones in the sample, 87% were seen once. Sequenced sample: peripheral blood. The receptor source for this set is a woman of 80 years or more with acute or convalescent COVID-19.

The gene calls are TRBV5-1 and TRBJ1-4; no definite D call. The CDR3 covers 15 residues. Between the trimmed V and J ends, which lost 0 bases and 0 bases, there was a span of 6 bases. The V gene's germline CDR1 is SGHRS and CDR2 YFSETQ. CDR3 residues: CASSLVGATNEKLFF. The DNA for the CDR3 is TGCGCCAGCAGCTTGGTCGGGGCAACTAATGAAAAACTGTTTTTT.

The rearrangement uses TRBV4-3 and TRBJ2-3; 8 bases are shared with TRBD2. Looked up from germline, CDR1 is LGHNA and CDR2 is YSLEER. The CDR3 consists of 17 residues. The J segment lost 4 bases and the V segment lost 0 bases, leaving 9 bases of the junction unmatched. This CDR3 reads CASSQDAGLAIADTQYF. The CDR3 bases are TGCGCCAGCAGCCAAGATGCAGGACTAGCTATCGCAGATACGCAGTATTTT.

This rearrangement joins TRBV6-5 to TRBJ1-5, with 8 bases matching TRBD1. Germline V gene lookup returns CDR1 MNHEY and CDR2 SVGAGI. The CDR3 is 16 residues long. The V gene end was trimmed by 4 bases and the J gene end by 3 bases; junction bases not matched to a gene: 8. The chain's CDR3 is CASSSLGQADNQPQHF. DNA of the CDR3: TGTGCCAGCAGTTCCCTGGGACAGGCGGACAATCAGCCCCAGCATTTT.

This sequence joins TRBV2 and TRBJ1-6; weak D call: TRBD1 (5 bases). Germline V gene sequence: CDR1 SNHLY, CDR2 FYNNEI. The CDR3 is 13 residues long. V lost 10 bases and J lost 5, with 12 bases in between. In DNA, the CDR3 is TGTGCCACTAAACGGACAAATAATTCACCCCTCCACTTT. Protein: CATKRTNNSPLHF.

This chain connects TRBV6-5 to TRBJ2-2, with D perhaps matching TRBD1 (6 bases). V was trimmed by 6 bases and J by 7 bases, leaving 6 bases between them. In germline, CDR1 is MNHEY, CDR2 SVGAGI. CDR3 length equals 11 residues. CDR3 sequence: CASRQGGELFF. The CDR3 DNA follows: TGTGCCAGCAGACAGGGCGGGGAGCTGTTTTTT.

This clone was seen only once. This chain connects TRBV7-9 to TRBJ1-1, with 8 bases that match TRBD1. The CDR3 has 14 residues. Germline CDR1 SEHNR, CDR2 FQNEAQ (reference sequence). J lost 8 bases, V lost 5 bases, and 10 bases had no gene match. The CDR3 nucleotides read TGTGCCAGCAGCCAGGGACAGGCCTTCGGGGAAGCTTTCTTT. Translating gives CASSQGQAFGEAFF.

The chain employs TRBV28 and TRBJ1-1; tentative D call: TRBD1 (5 bases). This CDR3 is 12 amino acids long. Between the trimmed V and J ends, which lost 4 bases and 3 bases, there was a span of 6 bases. Germline lookup yields CDR1 MDHEN and CDR2 SYDVKM. Here the CDR3 reads CASSYRHTEAFF. DNA of the CDR3: TGTGCCAGCAGTTACAGGCACACTGAAGCTTTCTTT.